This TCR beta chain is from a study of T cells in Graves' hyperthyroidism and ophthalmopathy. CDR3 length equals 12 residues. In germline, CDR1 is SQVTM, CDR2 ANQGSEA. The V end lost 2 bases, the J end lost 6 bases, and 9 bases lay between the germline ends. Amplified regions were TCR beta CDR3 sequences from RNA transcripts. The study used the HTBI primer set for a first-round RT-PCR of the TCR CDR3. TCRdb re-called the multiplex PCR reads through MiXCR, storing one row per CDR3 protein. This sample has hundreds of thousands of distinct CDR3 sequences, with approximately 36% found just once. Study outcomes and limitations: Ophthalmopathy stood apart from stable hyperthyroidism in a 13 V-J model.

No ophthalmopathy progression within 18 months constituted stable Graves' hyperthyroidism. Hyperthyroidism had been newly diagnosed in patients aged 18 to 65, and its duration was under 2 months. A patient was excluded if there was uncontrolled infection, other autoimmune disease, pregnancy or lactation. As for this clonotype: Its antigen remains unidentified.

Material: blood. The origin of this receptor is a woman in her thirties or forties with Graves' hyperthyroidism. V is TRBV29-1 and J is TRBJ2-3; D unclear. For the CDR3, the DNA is TGCAGCGTTGAAAGGGTTTCGGATACGCAGTATTTT. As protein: CSVERVSDTQYF.